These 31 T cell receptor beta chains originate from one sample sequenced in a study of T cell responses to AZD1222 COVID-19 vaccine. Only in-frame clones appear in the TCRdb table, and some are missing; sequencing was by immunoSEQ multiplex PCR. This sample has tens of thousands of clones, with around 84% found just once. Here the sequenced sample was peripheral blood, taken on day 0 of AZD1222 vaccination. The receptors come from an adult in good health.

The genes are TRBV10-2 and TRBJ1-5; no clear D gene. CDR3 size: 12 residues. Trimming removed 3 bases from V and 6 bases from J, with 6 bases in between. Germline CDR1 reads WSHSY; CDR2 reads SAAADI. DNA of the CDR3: TGCGCCAGCAGTGAAATGAGTCAGCCCCAGCATTTT. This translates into CASSEMSQPQHF.

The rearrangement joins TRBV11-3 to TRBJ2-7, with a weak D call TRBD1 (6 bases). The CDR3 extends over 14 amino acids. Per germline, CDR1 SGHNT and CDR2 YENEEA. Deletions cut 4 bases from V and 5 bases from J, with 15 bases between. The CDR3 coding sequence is TGTGCCAGCAGCTCCCCGGGACAAGACCACGAGCAGTACTTC. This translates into CASSSPGQDHEQYF. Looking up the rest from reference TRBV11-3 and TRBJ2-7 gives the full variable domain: EAGVVQSPRYKIIEKKQPVAFWCNPISGHNTLYWYLQNLGQGPELLIRYENEEAVDDSQLPKDRFSAERLKGVDSTLKIQPAELGDSAVYLCASSSPGQDHEQYFGPGTRLTVT.

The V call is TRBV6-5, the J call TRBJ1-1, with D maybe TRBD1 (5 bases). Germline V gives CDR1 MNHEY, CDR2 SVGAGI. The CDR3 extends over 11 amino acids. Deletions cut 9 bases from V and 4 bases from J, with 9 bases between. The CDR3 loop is CASRGPTEAFF. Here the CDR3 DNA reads TGTGCCAGTAGGGGTCCCACTGAAGCTTTCTTT.

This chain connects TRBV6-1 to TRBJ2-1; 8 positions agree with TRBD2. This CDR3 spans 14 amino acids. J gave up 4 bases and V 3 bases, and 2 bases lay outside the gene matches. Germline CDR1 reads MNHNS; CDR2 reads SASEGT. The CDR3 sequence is CASSEGLGYNEQFF. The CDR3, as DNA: TGTGCCAGCAGTGAGGGACTAGGTTACAATGAGCAGTTCTTC.

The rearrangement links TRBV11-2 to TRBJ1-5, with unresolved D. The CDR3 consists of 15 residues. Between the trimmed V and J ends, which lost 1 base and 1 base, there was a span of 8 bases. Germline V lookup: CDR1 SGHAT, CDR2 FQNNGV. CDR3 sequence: CASSLGSGSNQPQHF. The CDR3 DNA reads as TGTGCCAGCAGCTTAGGTTCGGGGAGCAATCAGCCCCAGCATTTT.

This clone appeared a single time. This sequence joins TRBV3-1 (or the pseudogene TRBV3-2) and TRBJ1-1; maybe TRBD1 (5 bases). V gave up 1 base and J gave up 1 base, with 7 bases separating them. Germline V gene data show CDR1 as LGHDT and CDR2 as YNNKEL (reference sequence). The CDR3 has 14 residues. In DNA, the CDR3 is TGTGCCAGCAGCCAAGCAGGGTGGAACACTGAAGCTTTCTTT. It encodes CASSQAGWNTEAFF.

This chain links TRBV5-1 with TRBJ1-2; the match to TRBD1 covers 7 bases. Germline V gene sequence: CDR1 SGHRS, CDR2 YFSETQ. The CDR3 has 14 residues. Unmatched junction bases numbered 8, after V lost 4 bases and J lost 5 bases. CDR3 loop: CASSETGEGYGYTF. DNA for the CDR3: TGCGCCAGCAGCGAAACAGGGGAGGGATATGGCTACACCTTC.

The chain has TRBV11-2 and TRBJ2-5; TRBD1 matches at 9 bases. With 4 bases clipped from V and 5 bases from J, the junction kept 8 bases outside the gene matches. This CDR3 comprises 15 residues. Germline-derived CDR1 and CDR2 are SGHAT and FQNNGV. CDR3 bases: TGTGCCAGCAGCTACCGGGACAGGGTGTACGAGACCCAGTACTTC. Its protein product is CASSYRDRVYETQYF.

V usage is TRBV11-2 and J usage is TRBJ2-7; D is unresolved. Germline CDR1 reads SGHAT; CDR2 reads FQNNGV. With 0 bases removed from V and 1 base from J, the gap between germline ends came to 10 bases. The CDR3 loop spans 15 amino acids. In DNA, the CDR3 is TGTGCCAGCAGCTTAGATCTTCTAGATTCCTACGAGCAGTACTTC. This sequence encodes CASSLDLLDSYEQYF. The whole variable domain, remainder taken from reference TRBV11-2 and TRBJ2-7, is EAGVAQSPRYKIIEKRQSVAFWCNPISGHATLYWYQQILGQGPKLLIQFQNNGVVDDSQLPKDRFSAERLKGVDSTLKIQPAKLEDSAVYLCASSLDLLDSYEQYFGPGTRLTVT.

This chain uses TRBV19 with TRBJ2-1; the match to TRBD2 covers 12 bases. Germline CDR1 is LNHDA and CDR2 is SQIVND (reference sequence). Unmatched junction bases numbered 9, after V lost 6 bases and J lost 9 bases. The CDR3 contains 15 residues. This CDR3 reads CASSLGASGRGEQFF. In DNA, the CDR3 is TGTGCCAGTAGCCTAGGGGCTAGCGGGAGGGGTGAGCAGTTCTTC. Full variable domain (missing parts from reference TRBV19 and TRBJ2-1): DGGITQSPKYLFRKEGQNVTLSCEQNLNHDAMYWYRQDPGQGLRLIYYSQIVNDFQKGDIAEGYSVSREKKESFPLTVTSAQKNPTAFYLCASSLGASGRGEQFFGPGTRLTVL.

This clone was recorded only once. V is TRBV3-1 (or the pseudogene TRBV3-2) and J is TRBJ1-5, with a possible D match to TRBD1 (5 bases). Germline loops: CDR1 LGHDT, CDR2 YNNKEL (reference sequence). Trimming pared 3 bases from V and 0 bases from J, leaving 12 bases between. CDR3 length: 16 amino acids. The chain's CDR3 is CASSQGRHYSNQPQHF. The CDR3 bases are TGTGCCAGCAGCCAGGGACGGCATTATAGCAATCAGCCCCAGCATTTT.

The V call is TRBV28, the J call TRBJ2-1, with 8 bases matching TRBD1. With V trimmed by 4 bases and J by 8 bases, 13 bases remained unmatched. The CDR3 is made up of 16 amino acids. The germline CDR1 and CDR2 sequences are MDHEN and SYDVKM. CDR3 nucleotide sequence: TGTGCCAGCAGTTCCCAATCAGGGGGCTCCGTGGATGAGCAGTTCTTC. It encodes CASSSQSGGSVDEQFF.

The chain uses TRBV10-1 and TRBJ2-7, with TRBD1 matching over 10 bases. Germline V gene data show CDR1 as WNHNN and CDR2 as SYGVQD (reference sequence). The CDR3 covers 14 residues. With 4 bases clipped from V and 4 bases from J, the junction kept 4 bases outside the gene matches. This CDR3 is CASSGGTGAYEQYF. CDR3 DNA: TGCGCCAGCAGTGGAGGGACAGGGGCTTACGAGCAGTACTTC.

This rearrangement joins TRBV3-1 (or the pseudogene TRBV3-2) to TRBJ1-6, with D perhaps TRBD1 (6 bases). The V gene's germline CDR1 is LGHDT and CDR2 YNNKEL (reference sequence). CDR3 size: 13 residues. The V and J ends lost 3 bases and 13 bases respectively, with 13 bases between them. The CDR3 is CASSQDRYGPLHF. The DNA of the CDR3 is TGTGCCAGCAGCCAGGACAGATACGGGCCCCTCCACTTT.

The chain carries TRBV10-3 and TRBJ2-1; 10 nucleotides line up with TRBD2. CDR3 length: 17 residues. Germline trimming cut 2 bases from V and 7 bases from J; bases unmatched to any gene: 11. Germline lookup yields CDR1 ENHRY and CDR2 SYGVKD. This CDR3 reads CAISEDRGSGRANEQFF. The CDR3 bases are TGTGCCATCAGTGAGGATCGCGGGAGCGGGAGGGCGAATGAGCAGTTCTTC.

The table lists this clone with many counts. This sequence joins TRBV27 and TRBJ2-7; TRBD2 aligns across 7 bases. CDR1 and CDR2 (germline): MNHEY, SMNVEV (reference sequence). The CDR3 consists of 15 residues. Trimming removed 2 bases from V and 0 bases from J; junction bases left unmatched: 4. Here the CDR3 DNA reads TGTGCCAGCAGTTTACACGGGGGGAGCTCCTACGAGCAGTACTTC. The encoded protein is CASSLHGGSSYEQYF.

CDR3 loop: CASSSTASYEQYF. CDR3 sequence (DNA): TGTGCCAGCAGTTCGACAGCATCCTACGAGCAGTACTTC. This sequence joins TRBV28 and TRBJ2-7; the D gene is possibly TRBD1 (5 bases). The germline gives CDR1 MDHEN, CDR2 SYDVKM. The CDR3 runs 13 residues. Trimming removed 4 bases at V and 1 base at J, with 8 bases between.

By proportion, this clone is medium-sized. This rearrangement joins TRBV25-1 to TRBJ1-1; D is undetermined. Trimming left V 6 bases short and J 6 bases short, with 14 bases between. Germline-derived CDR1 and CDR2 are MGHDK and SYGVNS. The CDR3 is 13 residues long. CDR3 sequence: CASSLSSVAEAFF. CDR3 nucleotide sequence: TGTGCCAGCAGCCTCTCTAGTGTGGCTGAAGCTTTCTTT.

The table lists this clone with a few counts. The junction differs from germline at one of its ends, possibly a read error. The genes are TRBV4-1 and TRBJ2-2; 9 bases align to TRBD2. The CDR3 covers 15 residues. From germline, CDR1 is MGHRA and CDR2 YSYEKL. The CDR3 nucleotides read TGCGCCAGCAGCCAAGTGACAGGGAGCGGGGGGTTAAGGCTTTTT. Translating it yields CASSQVTGSGGLRLF.

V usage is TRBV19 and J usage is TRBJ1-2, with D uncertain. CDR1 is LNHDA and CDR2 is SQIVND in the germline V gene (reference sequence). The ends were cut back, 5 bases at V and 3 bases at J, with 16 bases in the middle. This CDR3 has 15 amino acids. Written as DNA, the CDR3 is TGTGCCAGTAGTGGAAGAGCAGGCGGGGACTATGGCTACACCTTC. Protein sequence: CASSGRAGGDYGYTF. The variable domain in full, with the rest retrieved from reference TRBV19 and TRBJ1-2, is DGGITQSPKYLFRKEGQNVTLSCEQNLNHDAMYWYRQDPGQGLRLIYYSQIVNDFQKGDIAEGYSVSREKKESFPLTVTSAQKNPTAFYLCASSGRAGGDYGYTFGSGTRLTVV.

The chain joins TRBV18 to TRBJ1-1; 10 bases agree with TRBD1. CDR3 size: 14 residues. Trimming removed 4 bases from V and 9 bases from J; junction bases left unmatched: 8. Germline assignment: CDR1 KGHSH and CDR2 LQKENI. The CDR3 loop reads CASSLNRDRGKAFF. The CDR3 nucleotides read TGTGCCAGCTCACTGAACCGGGACAGGGGCAAAGCTTTCTTT.

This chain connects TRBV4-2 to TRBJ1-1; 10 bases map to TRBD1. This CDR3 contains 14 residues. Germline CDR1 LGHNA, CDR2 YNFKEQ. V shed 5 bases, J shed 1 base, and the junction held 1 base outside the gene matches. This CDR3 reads CASSGDRGNTEAFF. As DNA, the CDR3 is TGTGCCAGCAGCGGGGACAGGGGGAACACTGAAGCTTTCTTT.

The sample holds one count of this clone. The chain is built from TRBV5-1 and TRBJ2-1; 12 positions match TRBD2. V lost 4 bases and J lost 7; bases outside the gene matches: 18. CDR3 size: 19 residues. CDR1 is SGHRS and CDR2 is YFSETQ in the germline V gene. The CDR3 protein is CASSITPSLPGLAGNEQFF. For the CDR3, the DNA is TGCGCCAGCAGCATCACTCCCTCGCTTCCGGGACTAGCGGGTAATGAGCAGTTCTTC.

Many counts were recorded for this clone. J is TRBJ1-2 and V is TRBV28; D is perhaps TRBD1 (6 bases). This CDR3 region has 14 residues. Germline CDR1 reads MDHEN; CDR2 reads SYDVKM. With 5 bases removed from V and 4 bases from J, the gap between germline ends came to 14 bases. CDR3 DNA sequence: TGTGCCAGCAGTCCCACGACAGGTCGCTATGGCTACACCTTC. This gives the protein CASSPTTGRYGYTF.

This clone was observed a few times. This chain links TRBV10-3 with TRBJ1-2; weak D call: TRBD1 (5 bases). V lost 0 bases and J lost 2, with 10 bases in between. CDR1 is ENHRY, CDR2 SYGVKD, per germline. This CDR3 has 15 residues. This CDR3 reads CAISESQGGNYGYTF. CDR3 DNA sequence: TGTGCCATCAGTGAGTCGCAGGGAGGAAACTATGGCTACACCTTC.

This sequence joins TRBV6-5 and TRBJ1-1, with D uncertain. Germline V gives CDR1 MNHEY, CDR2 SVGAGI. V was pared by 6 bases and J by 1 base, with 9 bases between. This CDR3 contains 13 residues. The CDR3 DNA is TGTGCCAGCAGGCCCGACCCGAACACTGAAGCTTTCTTT. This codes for CASRPDPNTEAFF.

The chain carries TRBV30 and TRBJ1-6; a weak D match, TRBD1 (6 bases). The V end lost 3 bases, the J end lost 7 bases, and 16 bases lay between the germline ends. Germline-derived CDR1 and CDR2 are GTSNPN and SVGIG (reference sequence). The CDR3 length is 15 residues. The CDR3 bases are TGTGCCTGGAGCGCGGGGGGGGCAAGAAATTCACCCCTCCACTTT. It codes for CAWSAGGARNSPLHF. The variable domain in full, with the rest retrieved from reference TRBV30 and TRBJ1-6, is SQTIHQWPATLVQPVGSPLSLECTVEGTSNPNLYWYRQAAGRGLQLLFYSVGIGQISSEVPQNLSASRPQDRQFILSSKKLLLSDSGFYLCAWSAGGARNSPLHFGNGTRLTVT.

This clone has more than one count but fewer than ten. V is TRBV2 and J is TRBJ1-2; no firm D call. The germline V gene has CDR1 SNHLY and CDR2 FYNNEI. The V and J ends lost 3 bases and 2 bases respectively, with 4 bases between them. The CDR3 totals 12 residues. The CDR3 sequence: CASSEMNYGYTF. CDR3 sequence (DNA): TGTGCCAGCAGTGAGATGAACTATGGCTACACCTTC. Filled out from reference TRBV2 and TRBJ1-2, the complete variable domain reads EPEVTQTPSHQVTQMGQEVILRCVPISNHLYFYWYRQILGQKVEFLVSFYNNEISEKSEIFDDQFSVERPDGSNFTLKIRSTKLEDSAMYFCASSEMNYGYTFGSGTRLTVV.

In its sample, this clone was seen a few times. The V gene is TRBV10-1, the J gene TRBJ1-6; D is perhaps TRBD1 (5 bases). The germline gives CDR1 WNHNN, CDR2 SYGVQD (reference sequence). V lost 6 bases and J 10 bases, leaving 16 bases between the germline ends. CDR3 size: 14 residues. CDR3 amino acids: CASSSGTASSPLHF. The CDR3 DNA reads TGCGCCAGCAGCTCCGGGACGGCCTCGTCACCCCTCCACTTT.

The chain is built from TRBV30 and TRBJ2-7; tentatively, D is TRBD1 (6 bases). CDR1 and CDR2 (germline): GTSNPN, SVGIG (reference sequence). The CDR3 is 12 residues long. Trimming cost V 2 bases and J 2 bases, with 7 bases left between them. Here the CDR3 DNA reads TGTGCCTGGAGTAAGGGGGCCTACGAGCAGTACTTC. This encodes CAWSKGAYEQYF.

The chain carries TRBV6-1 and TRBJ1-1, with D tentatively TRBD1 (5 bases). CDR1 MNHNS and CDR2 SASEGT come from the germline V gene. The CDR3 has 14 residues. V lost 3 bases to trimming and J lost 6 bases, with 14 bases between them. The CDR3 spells CASSERQGSAEAFF. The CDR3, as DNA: TGTGCCAGCAGTGAGAGGCAGGGAAGCGCTGAAGCTTTCTTT.